The 27 T cell receptor beta chains listed next were all sequenced from one sample in a study of blood T cell repertoires in COVID-19. Some clones are missing from TCRdb's copy, which holds only in-frame ones; the method was immunoSEQ multiplex PCR. The table shows more than 200,000 clones, with roughly nine tenths occurring only once. Source material: peripheral blood. Receptor source: a woman between 50 and 59 years old with acute or convalescent COVID-19.

The V call is TRBV7-9, the J call TRBJ1-6, with D unresolved. CDR1 is SEHNR and CDR2 is FQNEAQ in the germline V gene (reference sequence). V lost 1 base, J lost 6 bases, and 4 bases lay in between. This CDR3 has 13 amino acids. CDR3 coding DNA: TGTGCCAGCAGCTTAGACGGTAATTCACCCCTCCACTTT. This sequence encodes CASSLDGNSPLHF.

V is TRBV10-3 and J is TRBJ2-1; 10 positions agree with TRBD2. Trimming removed 0 bases from V and 7 bases from J; junction bases left unmatched: 9. CDR3 size: 17 residues. Per germline, CDR1 ENHRY and CDR2 SYGVKD. The CDR3 DNA reads as TGTGCCATCAGTGAGTCGATGAAGCGGGGGGGCGTGAATGAGCAGTTCTTC. It encodes CAISESMKRGGVNEQFF.

The chain recombines TRBV5-4 with TRBJ2-3; a possible D gene is TRBD2 (5 bases). CDR3 size: 15 residues. Germline loops: CDR1 SGHNT, CDR2 YYREEE (reference sequence). The V and J ends lost 3 bases and 2 bases respectively, with 13 bases between them. The CDR3 protein is CASSSGYGVTDTQYF. CDR3 coding DNA: TGTGCCAGCAGCTCGGGGTACGGGGTCACAGATACGCAGTATTTT.

This clone was seen just once. The J gene is TRBJ2-7, the V gene TRBV12-3 or TRBV12-4; 12 nucleotides agree with TRBD2. The CDR3 has 13 residues. With 7 bases clipped from V and 6 bases from J, the junction kept 4 bases outside the gene matches. The CDR3 protein is CASTQGLAGEQYF. Written as DNA, the CDR3 is TGTGCCAGCACCCAGGGACTAGCGGGCGAGCAGTACTTC.

The CDR3 DNA follows: TGCGCCAGCAGCTTGGACATAGCGGGACCCACCGGGGAGCTGTTTTTT. Translated: CASSLDIAGPTGELFF. The V and J genes are TRBV5-1 and TRBJ2-2; 8 nucleotides line up with TRBD2. The CDR3 extends over 16 amino acids. Germline loops: CDR1 SGHRS, CDR2 YFSETQ. With 0 bases clipped from V and 4 bases from J, the junction kept 5 bases outside the gene matches.

The table lists this clone with a count of one. This sequence joins TRBV6-5 and TRBJ2-6; D remains unclear. The germline V gene encodes CDR1 MNHEY and CDR2 SVGAGI. The CDR3 spans 15 residues. Trimming cost V 6 bases and J 1 base, with 10 bases left between them. The CDR3 region is CASRNARSGANVLTF. For the CDR3, the DNA is TGTGCCAGCAGGAACGCCCGGTCTGGGGCCAACGTCCTGACTTTC.

The gene calls are TRBV30 and TRBJ2-7; maybe TRBD1 (7 bases). Trimming removed 1 base at V and 2 bases at J, with 15 bases between. There are 15 residues in the CDR3. Germline-derived CDR1 and CDR2 are GTSNPN and SVGIG (reference sequence). The CDR3 DNA is TGTGCCTGGAGTGAGGCTGGCAGGGGGGCCTACGAGCAGTACTTC. The encoded protein is CAWSEAGRGAYEQYF.

V gene TRBV9 combines with J gene TRBJ2-5; TRBD1 matches at 10 bases. This CDR3 is 16 amino acids long. In germline, CDR1 is SGDLS, CDR2 YYNGEE. J gave up 5 bases and V 4 bases, and 11 bases lay outside the gene matches. The CDR3 sequence: CASSLQLGTGVETQYF. The CDR3 nucleotides read TGTGCCAGCAGCCTCCAGCTGGGGACAGGGGTGGAGACCCAGTACTTC. Complete variable domain (other parts from reference TRBV9 and TRBJ2-5): DSGVTQTPKHLITATGQRVTLRCSPRSGDLSVYWYQQSLDQGLQFLIQYYNGEERAKGNILERFSAQQFPDLHSELNLSSLELGDSALYFCASSLQLGTGVETQYFGPGTRLLVL.

The chain has TRBV27 and TRBJ2-1, with 8 bases aligning to TRBD1. There are 14 residues in the CDR3. Germline assignment: CDR1 MNHEY and CDR2 SMNVEV (reference sequence). V dropped 3 bases and J dropped 8; count of bases not matched to a gene: 6. The CDR3 DNA follows: TGTGCCAGCAGTTTCTCGGACAGGGTGGATGAGCAGTTCTTC. Translating it yields CASSFSDRVDEQFF.

The CDR3 loop is CASSHVDSYTGELFF. Here the CDR3 DNA reads TGTGCCAGCAGCCACGTTGACAGCTACACCGGGGAGCTGTTTTTT. The chain joins TRBV3-1 (or the pseudogene TRBV3-2) to TRBJ2-2, with D perhaps matching TRBD1 (5 bases). Trimming pared 3 bases from V and 3 bases from J, leaving 11 bases between. Germline lookup yields CDR1 LGHDT and CDR2 YNNKEL (reference sequence). This CDR3 has 15 residues.

This sequence joins TRBV11-2 and TRBJ2-7; TRBD2 matches 8 bases. With 5 bases clipped from V and 3 bases from J, the junction kept 12 bases outside the gene matches. The CDR3 length is 16 residues. Germline V CDR1 and CDR2: SGHAT, FQNNGV. The CDR3 nucleotides read TGTGCCAGCAGCGCACGCGGGGGGCTATTTGTCTACGAGCAGTACTTC. It specifies CASSARGGLFVYEQYF.

The V gene is TRBV5-1, the J gene TRBJ2-3; D uncertain. The CDR3 is 15 residues long. CDR1 is SGHRS and CDR2 is YFSETQ in the germline V gene. Trimming took off 1 base at V and 1 base at J, with 10 bases between the two ends. DNA for the CDR3: TGCGCCAGCAGCTTGAAATCTACGGGCACAGATACGCAGTATTTT. Protein product: CASSLKSTGTDTQYF.

The V and J genes are TRBV7-8 and TRBJ2-7, with D perhaps matching TRBD2 (5 bases). Germline V gene data show CDR1 as SGHVS and CDR2 as FQNEAQ. This CDR3 is built from 12 residues. Between the trimmed V and J ends, which lost 4 bases and 3 bases, there was a span of 7 bases. CDR3 residues: CASSWAGYEQYF. The CDR3 region has the DNA TGTGCCAGCAGCTGGGCGGGCTACGAGCAGTACTTC.

The DNA for the CDR3 is TGTGCCAGCAGCGCCGCCGGGACAGCTAATGAAAAACTGTTTTTT. Translating it yields CASSAAGTANEKLFF. The chain has TRBV9 and TRBJ1-4, with 7 nucleotides matching TRBD1. CDR3 length: 15 amino acids. Trimming took 3 bases from V and 3 from J; bases not matched to a gene: 5. The V gene's germline CDR1 is SGDLS and CDR2 YYNGEE.

The chain recombines TRBV7-9 with TRBJ2-1; a weak D match, TRBD2 (5 bases). V lost 5 bases, J lost 0 bases, and 14 bases lay in between. CDR1 is SEHNR, CDR2 FQNEAQ, per germline (reference sequence). The CDR3 sequence is 16 residues long. The CDR3 here is CASSTDYSSSYNEQFF. The CDR3 nucleotides read TGTGCCAGCAGCACCGACTACTCCTCCTCCTACAATGAGCAGTTCTTC.

This chain links TRBV7-8 with TRBJ1-3; possibly TRBD1 for D (5 bases). The CDR3 is 15 amino acids. The ends were cut back, 5 bases at V and 0 bases at J, with 11 bases in the middle. Per the germline V gene, CDR1 is SGHVS and CDR2 is FQNEAQ. The DNA for the CDR3 is TGTGCCAGCAGCCTAGGACAAATCTCTGGAAACACCATATATTTT. Encoded protein: CASSLGQISGNTIYF. Complete variable domain (other parts from reference TRBV7-8 and TRBJ1-3): GAGVSQSPRYKVAKRGQDVALRCDPISGHVSLFWYQQALGQGPEFLTYFQNEAQLDKSGLPSDRFFAERPEGSVSTLKIQRTQQEDSAVYLCASSLGQISGNTIYFGEGSWLTVV.

V is TRBV24-1 and J is TRBJ2-2, with D maybe TRBD2 (6 bases). CDR1 is KGHDR, CDR2 SFDVKD, per germline. Deletions cut 9 bases from V and 4 bases from J, with 20 bases between. The CDR3 consists of 16 residues. This CDR3 is CATRAAGQTGTGELFF. The CDR3 coding sequence is TGTGCCACCCGGGCGGCGGGGCAGACGGGCACCGGGGAGCTGTTTTTT.

The V gene is TRBV29-1, the J gene TRBJ2-1; 8 bases agree with TRBD1. Unmatched junction bases numbered 1, after V lost 6 bases and J lost 0 bases. The CDR3 spans 13 residues. CDR1 and CDR2 from the germline V gene are SQVTM and ANQGSEA. As DNA, the CDR3 is TGCAGCGTGACAGGGGTCTCCTACAATGAGCAGTTCTTC. Protein: CSVTGVSYNEQFF.

The rearrangement joins TRBV6-1 to TRBJ2-1, with a tentative D call TRBD1 (6 bases). V lost 0 bases, J lost 7 bases, and 13 bases lay in between. Germline V gene sequence: CDR1 MNHNS, CDR2 SASEGT. This CDR3 spans 15 amino acids. The CDR3 loop is CASSEAEDSPNEQFF. The CDR3 region has the DNA TGTGCCAGCAGTGAAGCCGAGGACAGTCCAAATGAGCAGTTCTTC.

The chain combines TRBV7-2 with TRBJ2-7; 8 bases are shared with TRBD2. V was clipped by 7 bases and J by 5 bases; unmatched bases: 16. This CDR3 has 16 amino acids. Per the germline V gene, CDR1 is SGHTA and CDR2 is FQGNSA. The CDR3 coding sequence is TGTGCCAGCACCCCAAACCGGGGGGGCCTGAGGAACGAGCAGTACTTC. Its protein product is CASTPNRGGLRNEQYF.

This rearrangement joins TRBV9 to TRBJ2-7; D is unclear. Germline CDR1 is SGDLS and CDR2 is YYNGEE. The CDR3 is 12 residues long. V was cut by 4 bases and J by 6 bases, with 11 bases left in between. Here the CDR3 reads CASSRESSEQYF. CDR3 nucleotides: TGTGCCAGCAGCAGAGAGTCGTCCGAGCAGTACTTC.

V gene TRBV30 combines with J gene TRBJ2-5; D is possibly TRBD1 (5 bases). The germline V and J ends were trimmed by 2 bases and 5 bases, with 9 bases remaining between them. The CDR3 runs to 12 residues. CDR1 is GTSNPN, CDR2 SVGIG, per germline (reference sequence). The CDR3, as DNA: TGTGCCTGGAGTCAGGGCAGGGAGACCCAGTACTTC. This sequence encodes CAWSQGRETQYF.

The V and J genes are TRBV5-1 and TRBJ1-1; the D gene is possibly TRBD1 (6 bases). V shed 4 bases and J shed 1 base, with 14 bases lying between them. Germline V gives CDR1 SGHRS, CDR2 YFSETQ. The length of the CDR3 is 15 residues. The CDR3 bases are TGCGCCAGCAGCCCCCGGGGGGGGCGGAACACTGAAGCTTTCTTT. It specifies CASSPRGGRNTEAFF.

This clone has just one count. The V call is TRBV7-2, the J call TRBJ2-7; 7 bases match TRBD1. The CDR3 is made up of 16 amino acids. Germline V CDR1 and CDR2: SGHTA, FQGNSA. Unmatched junction bases numbered 11, after V lost 3 bases and J lost 3 bases. CDR3 DNA sequence: TGTGCCAGCAGCTTTCGTGGGGACAGATCAGGCTACGAGCAGTACTTC. It specifies CASSFRGDRSGYEQYF.

Comment on this clone: Other nucleotide sequences from this sample produce the same CDR3. CDR3 loop: CASSEGANTEAFF. The CDR3 DNA reads TGTGCCAGCAGTGAGGGCGCCAACACTGAAGCTTTCTTT. The J gene is TRBJ1-1, the V gene TRBV6-4; D gene unclear. Germline V CDR1 and CDR2: MRHNA, SNTAGT. CDR3 length equals 13 residues. The V end lost 3 bases, the J end lost 2 bases, and 7 bases lay between the germline ends.

The V and J genes are TRBV7-9 and TRBJ2-1; 10 nucleotides align to TRBD2. Trimming at V came to 1 base and at J to 7 bases, leaving 4 bases not matched to a gene. This CDR3 spans 15 amino acids. Germline lookup yields CDR1 SEHNR and CDR2 FQNEAQ (reference sequence). The CDR3 DNA sequence: TGTGCCAGCAGCTTAGGACTAGCGGGTCATAATGAGCAGTTCTTC. Its protein is CASSLGLAGHNEQFF.

V usage is TRBV18 and J usage is TRBJ2-7; TRBD2 matches at 7 bases. From germline, CDR1 is KGHSH and CDR2 LQKENI. The V and J ends lost 0 bases and 3 bases, in that order; junction bases with no gene match: 14. The CDR3 totals 18 residues. The CDR3, as DNA: TGTGCCAGCTCACCACCGGTCAATATGGGACTACCAGTCTACGAGCAGTACTTC. Amino acids: CASSPPVNMGLPVYEQYF.